The 17 T cell receptor beta chains reported below all come from one sample, sequenced in a study of T-cell reconstitution after alpha-beta-depleted transplantation in children. Using unique molecular identifiers, the investigators prepared the TCRbeta library. TCRdb fed the PCR reads into MiXCR, producing one record per CDR3 protein. The profile shows about 600,000 distinct CDR3 sequences, roughly 23% of them singletons. This sample comprised PBMCs, mostly from graft donor cells, obtained 360 days after TCRalphabeta/CD19-depleted stem cell transplant. Every receptor here comes from a boy less than two years old who had a stem cell transplant for acute myeloid leukemia, so the T cells may come from the graft donor.

This clonotype was seen only a few times. The rearrangement uses TRBV29-1 and TRBJ1-2; D gene uncertain. Looked up from germline, CDR1 is SQVTM and CDR2 is ANQGSEA. Trimming took off 4 bases at V and 5 bases at J, with 8 bases between the two ends. This CDR3 contains 11 residues. The CDR3 sequence: CSVVVGYGYTF. The CDR3 region has the DNA TGCAGCGTTGTCGTAGGATATGGCTACACCTTC.

The chain carries TRBV28 and TRBJ2-7; D gene uncertain. Between the trimmed V and J ends, which lost 5 bases and 2 bases, there was a span of 7 bases. Germline-derived CDR1 and CDR2 are MDHEN and SYDVKM. CDR3 length: 12 residues. As DNA, the CDR3 is TGTGCCAGCAGTCCCTCCCCCTACGAGCAGTACGTC. It encodes CASSPSPYEQYV.

This clonotype appeared a few times. J is TRBJ2-2 and V is TRBV20-1; TRBD1 matches at 12 bases. CDR1 and CDR2 (germline): DFQATT, SNEGSKA (reference sequence). This CDR3 has 18 residues. With 0 bases clipped from V and 4 bases from J, the junction kept 9 bases outside the gene matches. The CDR3 spells CSARDLSGQGASTGELFF. CDR3 DNA: TGCAGTGCTAGAGATCTGTCGGGACAGGGGGCTAGCACCGGGGAGCTGTTTTTT.

V is TRBV2 and J is TRBJ2-5, with a weak D call TRBD1 (6 bases). The CDR3 sequence is 16 residues long. Trimming took off 7 bases at V and 5 bases at J, with 23 bases between the two ends. The germline gives CDR1 SNHLY, CDR2 FYNNEI. In nucleotides, the CDR3 is TGTGCCAGCACTTTAGCAGGGGCCTTGGCCGTGGAGACCCAGTACTTC. Encoded protein: CASTLAGALAVETQYF.

In its sample, this clonotype was seen a few times. The chain has TRBV6-1 and TRBJ1-1; weak D call: TRBD1 (5 bases). V lost 7 bases to trimming and J lost 3 bases, with 18 bases between them. The V gene's germline CDR1 is MNHNS and CDR2 SASEGT. This CDR3 is built from 15 residues. DNA of the CDR3: TGTGCCAGCATCAAGACACCGAGGGGTTACACTGAAGCTTTCTTT. It translates to CASIKTPRGYTEAFF.

The CDR3 sequence is CASSPFVGGTQYF. In nucleotides, the CDR3 is TGTGCCAGCAGCCCCTTCGTGGGGGGGACCCAGTACTTC. The V call is TRBV11-2, the J call TRBJ2-5; possibly TRBD2 for D (6 bases). Trimming took 5 bases from V and 7 from J, leaving 14 bases between them. The CDR3 covers 13 residues. The germline CDR1 and CDR2 sequences are SGHAT and FQNNGV.

This rearrangement joins TRBV11-2 to TRBJ2-1; a weak D match, TRBD2 (5 bases). Trimming shortened V by 5 bases and J by 4 bases, and 12 bases separated the two germline ends. CDR1 is SGHAT and CDR2 is FQNNGV in the germline V gene. The CDR3 loop spans 14 amino acids. The CDR3 DNA sequence: TGTGCCAGCAGCCCGGACGGCGGGTACAATGAGCAGTTCTTC. Encoded protein: CASSPDGGYNEQFF. Using reference TRBV11-2 and TRBJ2-1 for the parts outside the CDR3, the full variable domain is EAGVAQSPRYKIIEKRQSVAFWCNPISGHATLYWYQQILGQGPKLLIQFQNNGVVDDSQLPKDRFSAERLKGVDSTLKIQPAKLEDSAVYLCASSPDGGYNEQFFGPGTRLTVL.

The chain employs TRBV7-2 and TRBJ2-5; no reliable D call. Trimming left V 2 bases short and J 4 bases short, with 14 bases between. The CDR3 runs 15 residues. Germline loops: CDR1 SGHTA, CDR2 FQGNSA. The CDR3 region is CASSLRVGSRETQYF. The CDR3 DNA reads TGTGCCAGCAGCTTACGTGTGGGGTCCAGAGAGACCCAGTACTTC.

This clonotype occurred a few times. This chain joins TRBV29-1 and TRBJ1-1; 10 bases map to TRBD1. J was trimmed by 4 bases and V by 4 bases; bases with no gene match: 3. Germline V gene data show CDR1 as SQVTM and CDR2 as ANQGSEA. The CDR3 covers 13 residues. The CDR3 region has the DNA TGCAGCGTTGTAAGACAGGGGGCCACTGAAGCTTTCTTT. As protein: CSVVRQGATEAFF.

This clonotype was recorded many times. The V and J genes are TRBV12-3 or TRBV12-4 and TRBJ2-3; no clear D. This CDR3 is built from 11 residues. V was shortened by 3 bases and J by 7 bases, with 5 bases between the two germline ends. CDR3 protein: CASSLENTQYF. CDR3 nucleotide sequence: TGTGCCAGCAGTTTGGAAAATACGCAGTATTTT.

This clonotype was observed at least ten times. The chain joins TRBV20-1 to TRBJ2-1, with 12 positions matching TRBD2. This CDR3 contains 12 residues. The germline V gene has CDR1 DFQATT and CDR2 SNEGSKA (reference sequence). After removal of 6 bases from V and 7 bases from J, the junction contained 1 base not matched to a gene. This CDR3 reads CSAGLAGNEQFF. The CDR3 bases are TGCAGTGCAGGACTAGCGGGGAATGAGCAGTTCTTC.

This clonotype was picked up many times. This chain uses TRBV12-3 or TRBV12-4 with TRBJ2-2; D uncertain. The V gene lost 1 base and the J gene lost 0 bases, with 3 bases spanning the gap. CDR3 size: 14 residues. The CDR3 DNA reads TGTGCCAGCAGTTTAGAGCCGAACACCGGGGAGCTGTTTTTT. It codes for CASSLEPNTGELFF.

This clonotype was observed at least ten times. The rearrangement links TRBV12-3 or TRBV12-4 to TRBJ2-1, with unresolved D. Between the trimmed V and J ends, which lost 3 bases and 4 bases, there was a span of 7 bases. The CDR3 is 13 residues long. The CDR3 nucleotides read TGTGCCAGCAGTTTTGGCCGGTACAATGAGCAGTTCTTC. It specifies CASSFGRYNEQFF.

This clonotype was seen ten or more times. The V call is TRBV20-1, the J call TRBJ2-5; 13 positions agree with TRBD2. Germline values: CDR1 DFQATT, CDR2 SNEGSKA (reference sequence). The CDR3 is made up of 15 amino acids. The J segment lost 5 bases and the V segment lost 0 bases, leaving 3 bases of the junction unmatched. In DNA, the CDR3 is TGCAGTGCTAGAGAGGCGACTAGCGGGAGGGAGACCCAGTACTTC. Translation: CSAREATSGRETQYF.

This clonotype appeared a few times. The V call is TRBV6-2 or TRBV6-3, the J call TRBJ1-6; 7 bases map to TRBD1. The CDR3 sequence is 13 residues long. Germline V gene sequence: CDR1 MNHEY, CDR2 SVGEGT. Losses at the gene ends were 11 bases for V and 4 bases for J; bases not matched to a gene: 5. The CDR3 region has the DNA TGTGCCTCTCTACAGGGGTATAATTCACCCCTCCACTTT. Residues: CASLQGYNSPLHF.

This chain links TRBV20-1 with TRBJ1-1; possible D gene TRBD1, 5 bases. Germline CDR1 DFQATT, CDR2 SNEGSKA (reference sequence). This CDR3 region has 14 residues. Trimming cost V 1 base and J 0 bases, with 9 bases left between them. The DNA for the CDR3 is TGCAGTGCTAGAGGCAGGACACTGAACACTGAAGCTTTCTTT. This sequence encodes CSARGRTLNTEAFF.

Many counts were recorded for this clonotype. V is TRBV9 and J is TRBJ2-3; a possible D gene is TRBD2 (6 bases). This CDR3 region has 15 residues. Germline values: CDR1 SGDLS, CDR2 YYNGEE. Trimming removed 2 bases at V and 4 bases at J, with 14 bases between. The DNA for the CDR3 is TGTGCCAGCAGCGTGGGCCTAGCGCGGCCAGATACGCAGTATTTT. Protein sequence: CASSVGLARPDTQYF.